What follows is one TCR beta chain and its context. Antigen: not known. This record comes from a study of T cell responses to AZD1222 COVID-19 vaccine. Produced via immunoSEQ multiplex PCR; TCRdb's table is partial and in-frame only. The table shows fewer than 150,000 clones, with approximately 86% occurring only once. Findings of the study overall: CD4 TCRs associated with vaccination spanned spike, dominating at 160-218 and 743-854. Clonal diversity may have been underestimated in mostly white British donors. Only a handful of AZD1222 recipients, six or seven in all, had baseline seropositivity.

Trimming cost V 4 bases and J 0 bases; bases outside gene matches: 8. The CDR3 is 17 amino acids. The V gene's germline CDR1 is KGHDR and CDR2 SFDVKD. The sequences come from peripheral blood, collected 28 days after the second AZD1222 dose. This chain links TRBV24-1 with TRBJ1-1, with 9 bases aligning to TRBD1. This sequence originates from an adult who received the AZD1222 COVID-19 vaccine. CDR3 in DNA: TGTGCCACCAGTGACACGCCCGGGACAGGGATGAACACTGAAGCTTTCTTT. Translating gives CATSDTPGTGMNTEAFF.